Described below is a single T cell receptor (beta chain) sequence and its context. This sample is part of a study of T cell responses to AZD1222 COVID-19 vaccine. Profiling relied on immunoSEQ multiplex PCR, and the TCRdb table lists in-frame clones only, not all of them. The table records about 140,000 clones, around 90% of them present only once. The germline gives CDR1 SGHVS, CDR2 FQNEAQ. V was cut by 5 bases and J by 4 bases, with 17 bases left in between. This CDR3 comprises 16 residues. The sample here was peripheral blood, taken on day 0 of AZD1222 vaccination. This clonotype was obtained from an adult in good health. The J gene is TRBJ2-2, the V gene TRBV7-8, with D perhaps TRBD1 or TRBD2 (5 bases each). This chain's CDR3 is CASSHLGTLLTGELFF. DNA for the CDR3: TGTGCCAGCAGCCACCTGGGGACGCTGCTCACCGGGGAGCTGTTTTTT.